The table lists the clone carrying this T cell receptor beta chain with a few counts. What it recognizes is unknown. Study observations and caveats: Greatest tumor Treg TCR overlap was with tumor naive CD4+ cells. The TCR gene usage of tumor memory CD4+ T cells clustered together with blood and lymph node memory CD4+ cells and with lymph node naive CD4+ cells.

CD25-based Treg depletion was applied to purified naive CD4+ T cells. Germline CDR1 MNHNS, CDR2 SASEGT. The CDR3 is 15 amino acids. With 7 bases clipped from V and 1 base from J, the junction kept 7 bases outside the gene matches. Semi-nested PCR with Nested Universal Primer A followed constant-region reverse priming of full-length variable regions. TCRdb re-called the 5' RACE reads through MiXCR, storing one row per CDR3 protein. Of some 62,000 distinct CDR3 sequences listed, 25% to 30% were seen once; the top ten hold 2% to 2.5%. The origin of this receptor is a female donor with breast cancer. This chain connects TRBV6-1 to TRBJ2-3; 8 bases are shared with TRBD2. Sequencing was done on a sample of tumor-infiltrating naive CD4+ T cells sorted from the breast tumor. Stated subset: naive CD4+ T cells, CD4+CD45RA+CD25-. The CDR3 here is CASTVGGGGTDTQYF. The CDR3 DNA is TGTGCCAGCACGGTCGGGGGGGGCGGCACAGATACGCAGTATTTT.